The T cell receptor (beta chain) under discussion was sequenced for a study of OX40 agonist ivuxolimab in advanced cancers. With V trimmed by 0 bases and J by 0 bases, 3 bases remained unmatched. There are 17 residues in the CDR3. The germline V gene has CDR1 SGHVS and CDR2 FQNEAQ. About this clone itself: Its antigen is undetermined.

Study results and caveats: Expanded clones belonging to CD8+ T cells outnumbered, on average, those of CD4+.

Sequenced by immunoSEQ multiplex PCR; TCRdb stores in-frame clones only, minus some. The sample has around 75,000 clones; approximately 88% are singletons. Sequences were derived from CD4+ or CD8+ T cells sorted from blood, sampled in a trial of the OX40 agonist ivuxolimab. This sequence joins TRBV7-8 and TRBJ2-1; TRBD2 matches 9 bases. The receptor was isolated from an adult with an advanced solid tumor such as melanoma, head and neck, liver or kidney cancer. The CDR3 is CASSLAGRGGSYNEQFF. In DNA, the CDR3 is TGTGCCAGCAGCTTAGCGGGGCGGGGGGGCTCCTACAATGAGCAGTTCTTC. Full variable domain (remainder filled in from reference TRBV7-8 and TRBJ2-1): GAGVSQSPRYKVAKRGQDVALRCDPISGHVSLFWYQQALGQGPEFLTYFQNEAQLDKSGLPSDRFFAERPEGSVSTLKIQRTQQEDSAVYLCASSLAGRGGSYNEQFFGPGTRLTVL.